This note documents a single TCR beta chain sequence. Its matching antigen is unknown. Measured with immunoSEQ multiplex PCR; TCRdb has only the in-frame clones, and not every one. The sample has 2 million to 2.5 million clones; about 95% are singletons. From germline, CDR1 is SGHNT and CDR2 YYREEE (reference sequence). V lost 5 bases and J 7 bases, leaving 21 bases between the germline ends. This CDR3 contains 15 residues. Naive CD8 cells comprised CD45RO-negative, CCR7-positively selected cells, excluding terminally differentiated effector memory CD45RA+ cells. Healthy adults negative for HIV, lacking recent acute infections or vaccinations, served as donors. This sample was taken from a study of shared clonotypes between healthy human individuals. At the level of the study: Per-donor plates numbered three CD4 naive, three CD4 memory, two CD8 naive and one CD8 memory. Study observations and caveats: Non-shared clonotypes showed lower generation probabilities than clonotypes common to all four donors. Among donors, clonotype sharing was expected to be affected by sequencing depth.

This sequence originates from a man aged 18 to 30 in good health. V and J are TRBV5-4 and TRBJ1-2; D uncertain. Specimen: naive CD8+ T cells sorted from blood. DNA of the CDR3: TGTGCCAGCAGAGCTGAAGGAGGGTGGGCTAGTGGCTACACCTTC. It is translated as CASRAEGGWASGYTF.